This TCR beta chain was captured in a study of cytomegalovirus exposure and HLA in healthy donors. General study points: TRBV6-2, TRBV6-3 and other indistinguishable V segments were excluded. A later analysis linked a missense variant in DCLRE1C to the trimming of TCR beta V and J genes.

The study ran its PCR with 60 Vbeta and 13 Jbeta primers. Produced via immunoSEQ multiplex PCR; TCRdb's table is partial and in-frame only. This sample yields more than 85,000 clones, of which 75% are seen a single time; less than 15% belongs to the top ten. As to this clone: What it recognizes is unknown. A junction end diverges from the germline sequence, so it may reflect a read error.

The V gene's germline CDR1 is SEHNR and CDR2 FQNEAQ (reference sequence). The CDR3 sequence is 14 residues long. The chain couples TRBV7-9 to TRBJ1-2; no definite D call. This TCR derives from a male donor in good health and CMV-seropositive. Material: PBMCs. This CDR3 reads CASSRTTNNYGYTF. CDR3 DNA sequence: TGTGCCAGCAGCCGCACCACTAATAACTATGGTTACACCTTC.